A single sample gave rise to the 21 T cell receptor beta chains below, sequenced in a study of cytomegalovirus exposure and HLA in healthy donors. The PCR made use of 60 Vbeta and 13 Jbeta primers. The assay was immunoSEQ multiplex PCR, and TCRdb's table has in-frame clones only and misses some. The sample carries fewer than 110,000 clones, more than 65% recorded once. The sequencing sample was made of PBMCs. These receptor sequences come from a young man in good health and CMV-seronegative.

This sequence joins TRBV28 and TRBJ1-5; 8 bases agree with TRBD1. In germline, CDR1 is MDHEN, CDR2 SYDVKM. After removal of 1 base from V and 5 bases from J, the junction contained 4 bases not matched to a gene. The CDR3 consists of 15 residues. The CDR3 here is CASSLYSGGDQPQHF. In DNA, the CDR3 is TGTGCCAGCAGTTTATACTCAGGGGGCGATCAGCCCCAGCATTTT.

V and J are TRBV19 and TRBJ2-7; perhaps TRBD1 as D (5 bases). There are 13 residues in the CDR3. Germline V gene data show CDR1 as LNHDA and CDR2 as SQIVND (reference sequence). The ends were cut back, 3 bases at V and 5 bases at J, with 11 bases in the middle. CDR3 bases: TGTGCCAGTAGTATCGCAGGGTACAACGAGCAGTACTTC. This encodes CASSIAGYNEQYF.

The rearrangement links TRBV19 to TRBJ1-5, with no clear D. V lost 9 bases and J lost 2, with 2 bases in between. This CDR3 is 10 amino acids long. Germline CDR1 and CDR2: LNHDA and SQIVND (reference sequence). CDR3 amino acids: CASGNQPQHF. The CDR3 DNA reads as TGTGCCAGCGGCAATCAGCCCCAGCATTTT.

This clone was seen only once. The V and J genes are TRBV15 and TRBJ1-2, with D possibly being TRBD1 (5 bases). This CDR3 comprises 14 residues. Trimming cost V 5 bases and J 4 bases, with 14 bases left between them. CDR1 and CDR2 (germline): LNHNV, YYDKDF (reference sequence). The DNA for the CDR3 is TGTGCCACCAGCCCAGGGTTGTTGATCTATGGCTACACCTTC. Translating it yields CATSPGLLIYGYTF.

V is TRBV15 and J is TRBJ2-7, with TRBD1 matching 11 bases. Germline assignment: CDR1 LNHNV and CDR2 YYDKDF (reference sequence). This CDR3 region has 14 residues. Trimming at V came to 3 bases and at J to 6 bases, leaving 4 bases not matched to a gene. CDR3: CATSRSGTGGEQYF. The DNA of the CDR3 is TGTGCCACCAGCAGGTCCGGGACAGGGGGCGAGCAGTACTTC.

This clone was found a few times. The CDR3 is CATAQGLKLFF. DNA of the CDR3: TGTGCCACCGCGCAAGGACTGAAGCTCTTCTTT. The chain joins TRBV19 to TRBJ1-1; D not resolved. The germline CDR1 and CDR2 sequences are LNHDA and SQIVND (reference sequence). The CDR3 totals 11 residues. V was shortened by 10 bases and J by 14 bases, with 20 bases between the two germline ends.

The genes are TRBV21-1 and TRBJ2-7; the table's D call, TRBD2, has no DNA check behind it. TRBV21-1 has pseudogene status. The length of the CDR3 is 16 residues. CDR3 in amino acids: CASSKDSGGLSYEQYF. CDR3 bases: TGTGCCAGCAGCAAAGATAGCGGGGGCCTCTCCTACGAGCAGTACTTC.

This clone has a single count. This chain connects TRBV11-1 to TRBJ1-2; 7 bases align to TRBD1. The CDR3 sequence is 13 residues long. CDR1 SGHAT and CDR2 FQDESV come from the germline V gene (reference sequence). Trimming at V came to 2 bases and at J to 7 bases, leaving 4 bases not matched to a gene. The CDR3 spells CASSLNRGGGYTF. CDR3 DNA sequence: TGTGCCAGCAGCTTAAACAGGGGCGGTGGCTACACCTTC.

Concerning this clone itself: The CDR3 does not end in the conserved phenylalanine or tryptophan, so this is likely a read error. The genes are TRBV29-1 and TRBJ1-2; no clear D. V gave up 6 bases and J gave up 1 base, with 12 bases separating them. The CDR3 is 13 amino acids. Per germline, CDR1 SQVTM and CDR2 ANQGSEA. The CDR3 nucleotides are TGCAGCGTAGCTCCTAATCTTAACTATGGCTACACCCTC. Translation gives CSVAPNLNYGYTL.

This chain uses TRBV4-1 with TRBJ1-2; D perhaps matches TRBD1 (5 bases). V was pared by 1 base and J by 4 bases, with 16 bases between. Germline CDR1 reads MGHRA; CDR2 reads YSYEKL. The CDR3 loop spans 16 amino acids. The CDR3, as DNA: TGCGCCAGCAGCCAAGTAACTTCAGGGAGGACCTATGGCTACACCTTC. Translating it yields CASSQVTSGRTYGYTF.

The chain couples TRBV10-3 to TRBJ1-1, with D hard to call. Germline V gene lookup returns CDR1 ENHRY and CDR2 SYGVKD. The V end was cut by 6 bases, the J end by 1 base, with 12 bases between. The CDR3 is 14 amino acids. The CDR3 protein is CAIRGGRENTEAFF. CDR3 nucleotide sequence: TGTGCCATCAGGGGAGGACGTGAGAACACTGAAGCTTTCTTT.

This clone has only one observation. The V gene is TRBV29-1, the J gene TRBJ1-5; no firm D call. Germline lookup yields CDR1 SQVTM and CDR2 ANQGSEA. V was pared by 4 bases and J by 5 bases, with 9 bases between. The CDR3 sequence is 12 residues long. The CDR3 protein is CSVASADQPQHF. As DNA, the CDR3 is TGCAGCGTTGCGTCCGCGGATCAGCCCCAGCATTTT.

Here the CDR3 reads CASSLSTESNYGYTF. Written as DNA, the CDR3 is TGCGCCAGCAGCTTATCGACAGAATCTAACTATGGCTACACCTTC. The rearrangement links TRBV5-1 to TRBJ1-2, with a tentative D call TRBD1 (5 bases). Germline CDR1 is SGHRS and CDR2 is YFSETQ. The V and J ends lost 2 bases and 0 bases respectively, with 11 bases between them. CDR3 length: 15 amino acids.

CDR3 nucleotide sequence: TGTGCCAGCAGCGTAGGGCAGGGGAACTCCTACGAGCAGTACTTC. It is translated as CASSVGQGNSYEQYF. The J gene is TRBJ2-7, the V gene TRBV9; a weak D match, TRBD1 (6 bases). This CDR3 has 15 amino acids. CDR1 and CDR2 from the germline V gene are SGDLS and YYNGEE. Trimming shortened V by 0 bases and J by 0 bases, and 10 bases separated the two germline ends.

This clone has just a few counts. The V call is TRBV7-2, the J call TRBJ1-6, with D possibly matching TRBD1 (5 bases). Germline V gene sequence: CDR1 SGHTA, CDR2 FQGNSA. The CDR3 contains 17 residues. V was cut by 5 bases and J by 4 bases, with 18 bases left in between. CDR3 in amino acids: CASSPAGTLGYNSPLHF. CDR3 DNA sequence: TGTGCCAGCAGCCCCGCCGGGACTTTAGGGTATAATTCACCCCTCCACTTT.

V gene TRBV2 combines with J gene TRBJ2-3; 12 bases agree with TRBD2. V shed 6 bases and J 5 bases; nucleotides not matched to a gene: 6. The CDR3 is 15 amino acids. Germline CDR1 is SNHLY and CDR2 is FYNNEI. CDR3 sequence (DNA): TGTGCCAGCAGCGCTAGCGGGAGGGCCGAAGATACGCAGTATTTT. Amino acid sequence: CASSASGRAEDTQYF.

The chain has TRBV11-2 and TRBJ2-1, with 9 bases that match TRBD1. The V segment lost 4 bases and the J segment 3 bases; nucleotides outside the gene matches: 13. CDR1 is SGHAT, CDR2 FQNNGV, per germline. This CDR3 spans 18 amino acids. The CDR3 DNA reads TGTGCCAGCAGCTCAGGTTGGGTCACGGGACAGGGCTACAATGAGCAGTTCTTC. It is translated as CASSSGWVTGQGYNEQFF.

This sequence joins TRBV28 and TRBJ2-2; possibly TRBD2 for D (5 bases). V gave up 2 bases and J gave up 0 bases, with 7 bases separating them. Per the germline V gene, CDR1 is MDHEN and CDR2 is SYDVKM. This CDR3 comprises 15 residues. CDR3 loop: CASSLAGSNTGELFF. The CDR3 nucleotides are TGTGCCAGCAGTTTAGCGGGTTCGAACACCGGGGAGCTGTTTTTT.

The chain joins TRBV29-1 to TRBJ2-1; 7 bases match TRBD2. This CDR3 has 14 residues. Germline lookup yields CDR1 SQVTM and CDR2 ANQGSEA. Trimming took 6 bases from V and 3 from J; bases not matched to a gene: 8. The CDR3 here is CSVAGTTSYNEQFF. The CDR3 nucleotides are TGCAGCGTGGCGGGGACTACTAGCTACAATGAGCAGTTCTTC.

On this clone: Other DNA variants within this sample encode the same CDR3. The V call is TRBV6-5, the J call TRBJ2-7, with 8 bases fitting TRBD2. The V segment lost 6 bases and the J segment 3 bases; nucleotides outside the gene matches: 7. Per germline, CDR1 MNHEY and CDR2 SVGAGI. The length of the CDR3 is 14 residues. CDR3 residues: CASSAGGSFYEQYF. The CDR3 coding sequence is TGTGCCAGCAGCGCGGGGGGCTCCTTCTACGAGCAGTACTTC.

The CDR3 loop is CASSFRTSQETQYF. DNA of the CDR3: TGTGCCAGCAGCTTTCGGACTAGCCAAGAGACCCAGTACTTC. The rearrangement links TRBV5-5 to TRBJ2-5; TRBD2 agrees at 7 bases. The CDR3 has 14 residues. Looked up from germline, CDR1 is SGHKS and CDR2 is YYEKEE (reference sequence). Trimming took 2 bases from V and 1 from J; bases not matched to a gene: 2.